A single sample is the source of the 9 T cell receptor beta chains below, sequenced in a study of control samples from healthy donors and cancer patients. The assay was immunoSEQ multiplex PCR, and TCRdb's table has in-frame clones only and misses some. The table shows about 34,000 clones, with about 88% occurring only once. The sequenced sample was PBMCs. Source of these receptors: a middle-aged woman with lung cancer.

This clone occurred a few times. The chain couples TRBV19 to TRBJ1-3, with TRBD1 as a possible D gene (6 bases). V shed 7 bases and J shed 0 bases, with 19 bases lying between them. CDR1 LNHDA and CDR2 SQIVND come from the germline V gene (reference sequence). The CDR3 extends over 17 amino acids. For the CDR3, the DNA is TGTGCCAGTATTGGGGTATTCGGGGGCTACTCTGGAAACACCATATATTTT. Residues: CASIGVFGGYSGNTIYF.

The rearrangement joins TRBV6-6 to TRBJ2-1; D is perhaps TRBD1 or TRBD2 (5 bases each). The CDR3 has 17 amino acids. Per germline, CDR1 MNHNY and CDR2 SVGAGI (reference sequence). Deletions cut 5 bases from V and 6 bases from J, with 23 bases between. The chain's CDR3 is CASSPPSRGHSRNEQFF. Written as DNA, the CDR3 is TGTGCCAGCAGTCCGCCATCCCGGGGCCATAGCCGCAATGAGCAGTTCTTC.

V and J are TRBV27 and TRBJ2-3; D perhaps matches TRBD1 (6 bases). V shed 6 bases and J shed 7 bases, with 17 bases lying between them. Per germline, CDR1 MNHEY and CDR2 SMNVEV (reference sequence). CDR3 length: 14 amino acids. CDR3 sequence (DNA): TGTGCCAGCAGCCCCTCGGGACACTTTAATACGCAGTATTTT. This sequence encodes CASSPSGHFNTQYF.

The chain uses TRBV27 and TRBJ1-5; the D is unclear. Looked up from germline, CDR1 is MNHEY and CDR2 is SMNVEV (reference sequence). This CDR3 spans 14 amino acids. V was shortened by 6 bases and J by 1 base, with 10 bases between the two germline ends. DNA for the CDR3: TGTGCCAGCAGAGCAAGCACAAGCAATCAGCCCCAGCATTTT. It translates to CASRASTSNQPQHF.

For the CDR3, the DNA is TGTGCCAGCAGCCCATCTTTCTCCTACGAGCAGTACTTC. Translated: CASSPSFSYEQYF. The rearrangement uses TRBV7-9 and TRBJ2-7; D gene uncertain. V was shortened by 5 bases and J by 0 bases, with 8 bases between the two germline ends. Per germline, CDR1 SEHNR and CDR2 FQNEAQ (reference sequence). The CDR3 contains 13 residues. Looking up the rest from reference TRBV7-9 and TRBJ2-7 gives the full variable domain: DTGVSQNPRHKITKRGQNVTFRCDPISEHNRLYWYRQTLGQGPEFLTYFQNEAQLEKSRLLSDRFSAERPKGSFSTLEIQRTEQGDSAMYLCASSPSFSYEQYFGPGTRLTVT.

The chain couples TRBV6-5 to TRBJ2-7, with TRBD1 identical over 7 bases. V shed 1 base and J 7 bases; nucleotides not matched to a gene: 13. The CDR3 is 16 residues long. Germline V lookup: CDR1 MNHEY, CDR2 SVGAGI. CDR3 loop: CASSYLPTGSVDEQYF. CDR3 bases: TGTGCCAGCAGTTACTTACCGACAGGGAGCGTGGATGAGCAGTACTTC.

V gene TRBV12-3 or TRBV12-4 combines with J gene TRBJ1-2; the D gene is possibly TRBD1 (5 bases). This CDR3 contains 12 residues. V was trimmed by 3 bases and J by 6 bases, leaving 8 bases between them. The CDR3 DNA sequence: TGTGCCAGCAGTTTTGCAGGGCATGGCTACACCTTC. Its protein is CASSFAGHGYTF.

The gene calls are TRBV5-1 and TRBJ1-2; D possibly corresponds to TRBD1 (5 bases). V was shortened by 0 bases and J by 5 bases, with 14 bases between the two germline ends. The CDR3 extends over 15 amino acids. CDR1 SGHRS and CDR2 YFSETQ come from the germline V gene. CDR3 in DNA: TGCGCCAGCAGCTTGGGGCAGGGATTAGGGTATGGCTACACCTTC. Its protein is CASSLGQGLGYGYTF.

The CDR3 nucleotides read TGTGCCAGCAGGTACCAGAGGGGTCAGCCCCAGCATTTT. Protein product: CASRYQRGQPQHF. The rearrangement uses TRBV6-2 or TRBV6-3 and TRBJ1-5; maybe TRBD1 (5 bases). With 6 bases removed from V and 6 bases from J, the gap between germline ends came to 12 bases. The CDR3 totals 13 residues. Germline V gene lookup returns CDR1 MNHEY and CDR2 SVGEGT.